The 28 T cell receptor beta chains in this list originate from one sample, sequenced in a study of blood T cells in healthy people across ages. A sample-barcoded 5' primer and a J-beta primer mix were used in a second PCR of roughly 6 to 11 cycles. TCRdb re-derived calls from the 5' RACE reads in MiXCR, one entry per CDR3 protein. The sample gives around 800,000 distinct CDR3 sequences, 20% to 30% of which show up once; about 2.9% is in the top ten. Separately, the same data were catalogued under a study of T cells of mothers and their children.

Source material: blood. All receptors derive from a boy between 10 and 17 years old in good health.

This clonotype has just a few counts. This chain joins TRBV12-3 or TRBV12-4 and TRBJ2-5; D is perhaps TRBD1 (6 bases). TRBJ2-7 explains the end of the DNA better; the J call may be wrong. The CDR3 has 14 amino acids. CDR3 in DNA: TGTGCCAGCAGTTTCGCTTGGGGGCCCTACGAGCAGTACTTC. It is translated as CASSFAWGPYEQYF.

The chain joins TRBV5-1 to TRBJ2-7; possible D gene TRBD1, 6 bases. CDR3 length: 14 residues. Trimming took 5 bases from V and 2 from J, leaving 14 bases between them. Germline V gives CDR1 SGHRS, CDR2 YFSETQ. In DNA, the CDR3 is TGCGCCAGCAGAGTCCAGGGACAAACCTACGAGCAGTACTTC. This gives the protein CASRVQGQTYEQYF.

This clonotype was seen only a few times. The chain employs TRBV12-3 or TRBV12-4 and TRBJ2-5; D tentatively fits TRBD1 or TRBD2 (6 bases each). V was pared by 8 bases and J by 0 bases, with 19 bases between. The CDR3 sequence is 16 residues long. The CDR3 DNA sequence: TGTGCCAGCGCCGCCCGGGGGCCCCGGTACCAAGAGACCCAGTACTTC. Residues: CASAARGPRYQETQYF.

This clonotype was seen more than once but under ten times. The chain joins TRBV7-2 to TRBJ2-7, with D maybe TRBD1 (6 bases). V was pared by 5 bases and J by 3 bases, with 23 bases between. CDR3 length: 17 amino acids. Per the germline V gene, CDR1 is SGHTA and CDR2 is FQGNSA. In DNA form, the CDR3 reads TGTGCCAGCAGCGATAAGATTCCGGGACAATGGGGCTACGAGCAGTACTTC. It encodes CASSDKIPGQWGYEQYF.

The V and J genes are TRBV6-5 and TRBJ1-2, with 9 bases lining up with TRBD1. CDR3 length: 16 residues. The junction had 6 bases not matched to a gene; V was cut back by 0 bases and J by 4 bases. Per the germline V gene, CDR1 is MNHEY and CDR2 is SVGAGI. The DNA for the CDR3 is TGTGCCAGCAGTTACTCACAGGGACAGGGCAGCTATGGCTACACCTTC. Protein product: CASSYSQGQGSYGYTF.

This chain joins TRBV7-9 and TRBJ2-7, with TRBD2 identical over 8 bases. This CDR3 region has 14 residues. CDR1 and CDR2 from the germline V gene are SEHNR and FQNEAQ (reference sequence). The junction had 8 bases not matched to a gene; V was cut back by 3 bases and J by 7 bases. The CDR3: CASSFGGDSLEQYF. DNA of the CDR3: TGTGCCAGCAGCTTCGGGGGGGATAGTTTAGAGCAGTACTTC.

Note on this clonotype: Given a much more abundant clone one base away, this may be a read error. The chain combines TRBV7-2 with TRBJ2-3; perhaps TRBD2 as D (6 bases). Germline CDR1 is SGHTA and CDR2 is FQGNSA. This CDR3 is built from 14 residues. CDR3 region: CASSPTTSTDAQYF. The CDR3, as DNA: TGTGCCAGCAGCCCCACCACTAGCACAGATGCGCAGTATTTT.

This sequence joins TRBV2 and TRBJ1-1; D call uncertain. The CDR3 is 16 residues long. V lost 0 bases to trimming and J lost 4 bases, with 15 bases between them. Germline assignment: CDR1 SNHLY and CDR2 FYNNEI. The CDR3, as DNA: TGTGCCAGCAGTGAAGCGCTGAGTAGCTTGGGCACTGAAGCTTTCTTT. This encodes CASSEALSSLGTEAFF.

This clonotype turned up a few times. The chain links TRBV28 to TRBJ2-1, with 7 bases identical to TRBD2. This CDR3 spans 15 amino acids. Germline CDR1 MDHEN, CDR2 SYDVKM. J was trimmed by 3 bases and V by 1 base; bases with no gene match: 3. Here the CDR3 reads CASSLFAGDYNEQFF. The CDR3 DNA follows: TGTGCCAGCAGTTTATTCGCGGGGGACTACAATGAGCAGTTCTTC.

The chain has TRBV7-3 and TRBJ2-1; TRBD2 is a possible D gene (7 bases). V lost 5 bases and J 5 bases, leaving 16 bases between the germline ends. Germline lookup yields CDR1 SGHTA and CDR2 FQGTGA. The CDR3 is 15 amino acids. This CDR3 is CASSPGGAGNNEQFF. The DNA of the CDR3 is TGTGCCAGCAGCCCTGGGGGGGCGGGGAACAATGAGCAGTTCTTC.

The chain combines TRBV14 with TRBJ1-2; D not certain. Deletions cut 8 bases from V and 2 bases from J, with 6 bases between. CDR3 size: 11 residues. The germline V gene encodes CDR1 SGHDN and CDR2 FVKESK. The CDR3 DNA reads TGTGCCAGCCGCCCGAACTATGGCTACACCTTC. It translates to CASRPNYGYTF.

This clonotype was detected a few times. The chain has TRBV27 and TRBJ2-2; perhaps D is TRBD1 or TRBD2 (6 bases each). Trimming took off 6 bases at V and 3 bases at J, with 20 bases between the two ends. CDR3 length: 17 residues. Germline V gene sequence: CDR1 MNHEY, CDR2 SMNVEV (reference sequence). CDR3 bases: TGTGCCAGCAGACCCTTCCCTCGGGGGCCCCACACCGGGGAGCTGTTTTTT. Translated, it gives CASRPFPRGPHTGELFF.

This clonotype was recorded a few times. The chain employs TRBV11-2 and TRBJ2-1, with TRBD2 matching over 9 bases. V shed 5 bases and J 0 bases; nucleotides not matched to a gene: 5. The germline V gene has CDR1 SGHAT and CDR2 FQNNGV. The CDR3 consists of 16 residues. This CDR3 is CASSTGTSLSYNEQFF. The CDR3, as DNA: TGTGCCAGCAGCACCGGGACTAGCCTCTCCTACAATGAGCAGTTCTTC.

This clonotype was observed a few times. The CDR3 region is CATSPTGTGRETQYF. CDR3 coding DNA: TGTGCCACCAGCCCGACCGGGACAGGACGAGAGACCCAGTACTTC. V gene TRBV24-1 combines with J gene TRBJ2-5; 8 positions agree with TRBD1. J gave up 4 bases and V 7 bases, and 10 bases lay outside the gene matches. This CDR3 contains 15 residues. The germline gives CDR1 KGHDR, CDR2 SFDVKD.

A few counts support this clonotype. V is TRBV10-3 and J is TRBJ1-5, with D uncertain. The CDR3 extends over 18 amino acids. Germline CDR1 is ENHRY and CDR2 is SYGVKD. Deletions cut 0 bases from V and 5 bases from J, with 20 bases between. The CDR3 spells CAISESFARGGPDQPQHF. CDR3 sequence (DNA): TGTGCCATCAGTGAGTCGTTCGCCCGTGGAGGGCCCGATCAGCCCCAGCATTTT.

This chain links TRBV20-1 with TRBJ2-7; D is undetermined. Germline V gene lookup returns CDR1 DFQATT and CDR2 SNEGSKA (reference sequence). CDR3 length: 12 amino acids. The CDR3 region has the DNA TGCAGCGCTGTGGACGGACCCTACGAGCAGTACTTC. Translation: CSAVDGPYEQYF.

In its sample, this clonotype was seen many times. The chain couples TRBV23-1 to TRBJ2-3, with TRBD2 as a possible D gene (6 bases). TRBV23-1 carries the ORF label, with uncertain function. V was trimmed by 5 bases and J by 10 bases, leaving 22 bases between them. The CDR3 extends over 15 amino acids. CDR3 region: CASSDLRAVKRAQYF. The CDR3 DNA reads as TGCGCCAGCAGTGACCTCCGGGCAGTGAAGCGGGCGCAGTATTTT.

The CDR3 DNA sequence: TGCGCCAGCAGCCAAGTGCCCTGGACTAGCGGGGGGATTGCCAAAAACATTCAGTACTTC. Its translation is CASSQVPWTSGGIAKNIQYF. V is TRBV4-1 and J is TRBJ2-4, with 14 bases fitting TRBD2. Looked up from germline, CDR1 is MGHRA and CDR2 is YSYEKL. The length of the CDR3 is 20 residues. Trimming took 1 base from V and 1 from J; bases not matched to a gene: 9.

Of note for this clonotype: Its ends do not fully match the called genes, so a read error is possible. The gene calls are TRBV28 and TRBJ2-7; TRBD1 agrees at 9 bases. This CDR3 has 19 residues. Germline-derived CDR1 and CDR2 are MDHEN and SYDVKM. In DNA, the CDR3 is TGTGCCTGCAGTTTTATGGGACAGGGCCCTGAATCAGCTATCTACGAGCAGTACTTC. It translates to CACSFMGQGPESAIYEQYF.

This clonotype was observed a few times. The rearrangement uses TRBV3-1 and TRBJ2-4; no reliable D call. CDR3 size: 14 residues. V lost 5 bases and J lost 5, with 13 bases in between. Germline V gene data show CDR1 as LGHDT and CDR2 as YNNKEL (reference sequence). CDR3 sequence reads: CASSESTAENIQYF. CDR3 nucleotide sequence: TGTGCCAGCAGCGAGAGTACTGCGGAAAACATTCAGTACTTC.

This rearrangement joins TRBV29-1 to TRBJ1-2; 11 bases match TRBD1. The J segment lost 7 bases and the V segment lost 5 bases, leaving 9 bases of the junction unmatched. Germline CDR1 and CDR2: SQVTM and ANQGSEA. This CDR3 is 14 amino acids long. The CDR3 sequence is CSVRRTGGAGGYTF. The CDR3 DNA reads as TGCAGCGTTCGACGGACAGGGGGCGCCGGTGGCTACACCTTC.

The chain links TRBV12-3 or TRBV12-4 to TRBJ1-1, with no clear D. V was cut by 5 bases and J by 9 bases, with 13 bases left in between. CDR3 length: 12 amino acids. The CDR3 bases are TGTGCCAGCAGTCCCCCGGGAAAGAAAGCTTTCTTT. It yields the protein CASSPPGKKAFF.

This clonotype has more than one count but fewer than ten. The chain combines TRBV2 with TRBJ2-1, with 8 positions matching TRBD1. After removal of 2 bases from V and 1 base from J, the junction contained 4 bases not matched to a gene. CDR1 and CDR2 from the germline V gene are SNHLY and FYNNEI. The CDR3 totals 16 residues. CDR3 sequence (DNA): TGTGCCAGCAGTGAACAGGGGGCGAGGTCCTACAATGAGCAGTTCTTC. Translated, it gives CASSEQGARSYNEQFF.

V usage is TRBV29-1 and J usage is TRBJ2-5; D gene ambiguous. V lost 3 bases, J lost 3 bases, and 8 bases lay in between. Germline CDR1 is SQVTM and CDR2 is ANQGSEA. The CDR3 length is 12 residues. CDR3 residues: CSVERPEETQYF. CDR3 DNA sequence: TGCAGCGTTGAGAGACCCGAAGAGACCCAGTACTTC.

In its sample, this clonotype was seen a few times. The chain couples TRBV6-5 to TRBJ2-5; D could derive from TRBD1 or TRBD2 (5 bases each). The DNA end favors TRBJ2-7, so the J call may be wrong. The germline V gene has CDR1 MNHEY and CDR2 SVGAGI. This CDR3 contains 13 residues. CDR3 region: CASSYERGYEQYF. DNA for the CDR3: TGTGCCAGCAGTTACGAGAGGGGCTACGAGCAGTACTTC.

This clonotype came up a few times. The chain employs TRBV28 and TRBJ1-5; D is undetermined. Germline V lookup: CDR1 MDHEN, CDR2 SYDVKM. The CDR3 spans 14 residues. V was shortened by 7 bases and J by 2 bases, with 12 bases between the two germline ends. The CDR3 sequence: CASTLGQGNQPQHF. DNA for the CDR3: TGTGCCAGCACTCTCGGGCAGGGCAATCAGCCCCAGCATTTT.

The sample holds a few counts of this clonotype. The chain has TRBV3-1 and TRBJ2-5; TRBD1 aligns across 9 bases. Germline trimming cut 3 bases from V and 3 bases from J; bases unmatched to any gene: 8. CDR3 size: 16 residues. CDR1 is LGHDT and CDR2 is YNNKEL in the germline V gene (reference sequence). In DNA form, the CDR3 reads TGTGCCAGCAGCCAGGAAGCCTGGACAGGGGAAGAGACCCAGTACTTC. Translation: CASSQEAWTGEETQYF.

This chain joins TRBV27 and TRBJ2-5, with TRBD2 matching 7 bases. The ends lost 6 bases at V and 5 bases at J; junction bases unmatched: 6. The CDR3 sequence is 13 residues long. CDR1 and CDR2 from the germline V gene are MNHEY and SMNVEV (reference sequence). The CDR3 nucleotides are TGTGCCAGCAGATCGGTGGGGGGGGAGACCCAGTACTTC. Amino acid sequence: CASRSVGGETQYF.